This T cell receptor beta chain was sequenced during a study of control samples from healthy donors and cancer patients. CDR3 length: 15 residues. The V gene's germline CDR1 is LNHDA and CDR2 SQIVND (reference sequence). Unmatched junction bases numbered 7, after V lost 3 bases and J lost 3 bases. Only one count was recorded for this clone. TCRdb's table, derived via immunoSEQ multiplex PCR, lists solely in-frame clones and lacks some. The table lists about 82,000 clones, 85% to 95% of them singletons. What was sequenced was blood. V gene TRBV19 combines with J gene TRBJ2-7; 8 bases map to TRBD2. The receptor comes from a woman between 18 and 29 years old in good health. The CDR3 bases are TGTGCCAGTAGTATTGGAGGGGGACTAGACTACGAGCAGTACTTC. Translated: CASSIGGGLDYEQYF.